The TCR beta chain under discussion was sequenced for a study of CD8 T cells in ankylosing spondylitis. Broader study findings: Ankylosing spondylitis blood appeared to be characterized by a TCR beta motif of roughly eight highly homologous variants.

Each CDR3 protein gets one entry after TCRdb re-called the 5' RACE reads with MiXCR. The sample has hundreds of thousands of distinct CDR3 sequences, around 26% seen once; the top ten hold about 1%. CDR1 SGHAT and CDR2 FQNNGV come from the germline V gene. The CDR3 extends over 15 amino acids. Trimming pared 0 bases from V and 3 bases from J, leaving 9 bases between. As for this clonotype: Its antigen is not known.

The specimen sequenced was blood, either unsorted or a sorted T cell fraction (not recorded which). This TCR was recovered from a male donor with ankylosing spondylitis. This chain uses TRBV11-2 with TRBJ1-3; tentatively, D is TRBD1 (5 bases). The CDR3 DNA sequence: TGTGCCAGCAGCTTAGATTCCAGGGTTGGAAACACCATATATTTT. It yields the protein CASSLDSRVGNTIYF.